This T cell receptor (beta chain) was retrieved from a study of T-cell memory formation after mild COVID-19. Broader study findings: Some responding clones appeared in pre-infection memory, suggesting cross-reactive memory joined. Among contracting clones, CD4+ were mainly CM/EM and CD8+ enriched in EMRA. Specificity for SARS-CoV-2 was not confirmed among the second-wave clones peaking on day 37.

The trim removed 4 bases at V and 1 base at J, leaving 2 bases unmatched. Germline CDR1 is KGHDR and CDR2 is SFDVKD. This CDR3 is 14 amino acids long. TCRdb recomputed calls from the 5' RACE reads with MiXCR, one row per CDR3 protein. This sample has a few hundred thousand distinct CDR3 sequences; 7.5% to 10% occur once, and the top ten carry around 21%. There are a few counts of this clonotype. The antigen is unknown. This TCR came from a man between 18 and 29 years old who had mild COVID-19 (a few samples of this study predate the infection). Cell type and time point are not known. The chain uses TRBV24-1 and TRBJ2-5; 7 bases are a match to TRBD1. Sequenced sample: PBMCs or a T cell subset sorted from them (not recorded which). For the CDR3, the DNA is TGTGCCACCAGTGACCGGGACAGCCAAGAGACCCAGTACTTC. Protein: CATSDRDSQETQYF.